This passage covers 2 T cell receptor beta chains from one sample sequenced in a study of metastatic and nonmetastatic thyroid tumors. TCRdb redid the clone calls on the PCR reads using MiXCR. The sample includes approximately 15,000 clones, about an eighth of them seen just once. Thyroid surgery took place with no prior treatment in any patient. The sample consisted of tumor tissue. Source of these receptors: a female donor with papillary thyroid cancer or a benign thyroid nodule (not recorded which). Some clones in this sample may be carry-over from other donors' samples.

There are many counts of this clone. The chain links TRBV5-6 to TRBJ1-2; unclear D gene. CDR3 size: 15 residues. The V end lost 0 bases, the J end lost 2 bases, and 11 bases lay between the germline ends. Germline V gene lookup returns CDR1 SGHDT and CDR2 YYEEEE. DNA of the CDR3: TGTGCCAGCAGCTTGGCCGGGGTCCTAAACTATGGCTACACCTTC. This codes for CASSLAGVLNYGYTF.

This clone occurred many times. CDR3 loop: CAWSVPGTSGGHNEQFF. CDR3 bases: TGTGCCTGGAGTGTACCTGGGACTAGCGGGGGTCACAATGAGCAGTTCTTC. The V and J genes are TRBV30 and TRBJ2-1; TRBD2 aligns across 14 bases. Germline V gives CDR1 GTSNPN, CDR2 SVGIG (reference sequence). The CDR3 totals 17 residues. V was clipped by 0 bases and J by 5 bases; unmatched bases: 6.